One TCR beta chain is described in this entry. The sample originates from a study of OX40 agonist ivuxolimab in advanced cancers. The CDR3 consists of 12 residues. V was clipped by 10 bases and J by 6 bases; unmatched bases: 7. The germline CDR1 and CDR2 sequences are ENHRY and SYGVKD. Some clones are missing from TCRdb's copy, which holds only in-frame ones; the method was immunoSEQ multiplex PCR. The table includes some 99,000 clones, around 94% detected once. This specimen consisted of CD4+ or CD8+ T cells sorted from blood, obtained in a trial of the OX40 agonist ivuxolimab. This chain joins TRBV10-3 and TRBJ1-2; 8 nucleotides align to TRBD1. The source is an adult with an advanced solid tumor such as melanoma, head and neck, liver or kidney cancer. CDR3: CATETGAHGYTF. DNA of the CDR3: TGTGCCACCGAGACAGGGGCCCATGGCTACACCTTC.